This TCR beta chain appears in the sequencing data of a study of T cells in tuberculosis (dated by TCRdb to between 2018 and 2020). With respect to the entire study: In the study, CD1B tetramers and high-throughput TCR immunosequencing were combined to characterize T cells specific for the mycobacterial lipid antigen glucose monomycolate (GMM). In a South African clinical cohort, IGRA-negative adolescents, IGRA-positive adolescents with latent tuberculosis and adults with active tuberculosis were compared, with under 13 people in each group. What the study reported, not specific to this receptor: An accuracy of 87% (AUROC 0.90) was reached by a classifier using the diverse GMM-specific repertoire, compared with 70% accuracy when GEM motif frequencies were used. Which clinical samples got chosen depended on the availability of cryopreserved specimens, and the active tuberculosis cases were adults, whereas the controls were adolescents. The smaller NN-distances were partly driven by shorter CDR3-alpha lengths in active tuberculosis patients, and the difference for TCR-beta did not reach statistical significance. Smaller mean NN-distances to GMM-specific TCRs were observed in active tuberculosis TCR-alpha repertoires than in IGRA-negative controls, suggesting clonal expansion of GMM-specific TCRs.

V is cut back by 3 bases and J by 3 bases, with 4 bases in the junction unmatched. Taken from the germline V gene (reference sequence), the CDR1 and CDR2 loops are PRHDT and FYEKMQ. The cysteine opens and the phenylalanine closes a CDR3 of 15 amino acids. Of the read, only the CDR3 DNA is kept; its 45 bases are in frame from base 1. At study entry, a tuberculin skin test and the QuantiFERON-TB GOLD In-Tube IGRA were used to screen adolescents for latent tuberculosis infection. Immunosequencing was performed on unsorted cryopreserved PBMC and covered approximately 100,000 T cells per clinical donor on average. Eleven high schools in the Worcester region of the Western Cape, South Africa, served as enrollment sites for adolescents aged 12 to 18 years. Some ten M. tuberculosis-infected adolescents and ten uninfected adolescents, matched for age and sex, were selected. PBMC from adolescents were isolated by density centrifugation from freshly drawn heparinized blood and then cryopreserved.

About this clone itself: The specificity of this receptor is unknown. No qualities accompany the bases; no much larger clone lies one base away.

The immunoSEQ multiplex PCR assay was used to generate TCR libraries, with TCR-beta and/or TCR-alpha/delta assays applied to each sample. The amplified TCR libraries were sequenced on the Illumina high-throughput platform. The study's processing was this. Clustering and dimensionality reduction were performed using pairwise TCRdist distances among GMM-specific receptors from ex vivo sorted or in vitro expanded T cells. Each clinical repertoire was assigned a mean NN-distance score, defined as the average TCRdist to the nearest 10% of tetramer-positive reference sequences. GEM TCR motif frequency was computed as the fraction of unique TCRs matching known GEM sequences by V/J usage and CDR3 length. Active tuberculosis was classified by linear discriminant analysis with leave-one-out cross-validation, implemented in scikit-learn. TCRdb stores this immuneACCESS table with in-frame sequences only. Part of the clones is absent; in the studies checked, under half of the shortfall reflects unresolved V genes, and no reason is known for the rest. D and trimming come from the DNA, and the V and J calls and clone size come from that table. The table for this sample lists under 40,000 clones; over 90% of them were counted only once. The ten largest clones take up 6% to 7.5% of the sample.

The TCR was taken from a donor aged 10 to 29 with latent tuberculosis or without tuberculosis infection. Recombination connected TRBV13 to TRBJ2-1; 8 central bases correspond to TRBD1. Sequenced sample: PBMCs. The CDR3 has the sequence CASSLTGAYYNEQFF. The nucleotides are TGTGCCAGCAGCTTGACAGGGGCGTACTACAATGAGCAGTTCTTC.